This T cell receptor (beta chain) emerged from a study of T cell responses to AZD1222 COVID-19 vaccine. Across the whole study: Second-dose intervals near 4 or 12 weeks were combined.

Sequencing used immunoSEQ multiplex PCR; TCRdb keeps in-frame clones, though not all of them. The sample has 110,000 to 150,000 clones, roughly nine tenths seen once. Germline V gives CDR1 LNHDA, CDR2 SQIVND (reference sequence). This CDR3 contains 15 residues. Germline trimming cut 8 bases from V and 3 bases from J; bases unmatched to any gene: 11. Concerning this clone: What it recognizes is unknown.

Study findings and constraints: The sample set comprised mostly white British donors with more females, and clonal diversity was possibly underestimated.

The rearrangement joins TRBV19 to TRBJ1-1; 8 positions agree with TRBD1. Sequences were derived from peripheral blood, sampled on day 0 of AZD1222 vaccination. This receptor was taken from an adult in good health. The CDR3 here is CASGTDREVDTEAFF. CDR3 DNA: TGTGCCAGTGGCACGGACAGGGAAGTAGACACTGAAGCTTTCTTT.